This T cell receptor (beta chain) was captured in a study of cytomegalovirus exposure and HLA in healthy donors. Study-level results: Judged likely to be a sequencing artifact was a cluster of highly shared sequence variants. It was reported in a later analysis that an Asian-associated ancestry cluster showed fewer N-insertions than the 666-donor mean. CMV serostatus was the only immune exposure information that was available.

Amplification used 60 Vbeta primers and 13 Jbeta primers. Clones were read by immunoSEQ multiplex PCR, and TCRdb kept only the in-frame ones, dropping some. Of approximately 150,000 clones listed, about 64% are singletons. This CDR3 spans 17 amino acids. The germline CDR1 and CDR2 sequences are SGHTS and YDEGEE. Trimming took off 2 bases at V and 0 bases at J, with 12 bases between the two ends. Points on this clone: Its antigen remains unknown.

Specimen: PBMCs. The gene calls are TRBV5-8 and TRBJ2-6; D is uncertain. This receptor was obtained from a woman aged 60-75 years in good health and CMV-seropositive. The CDR3 region has the DNA TGTGCCAGCAGCTTTGTATGGCGGCTCTCTGGGGCCAACGTCCTGACTTTC. Its translation is CASSFVWRLSGANVLTF.